This T cell receptor beta chain was identified in a study of cytomegalovirus exposure and HLA in healthy donors. From germline, CDR1 is SNHLY and CDR2 FYNNEI. V lost 4 bases to trimming and J lost 1 base; unmatched junction nucleotides: 1. The CDR3 contains 14 residues. There were likely unrecorded immune exposures, though donors were nominally healthy when sampled. The study ran its PCR with 60 Vbeta and 13 Jbeta primers. Repertoires were generated with immunoSEQ multiplex PCR, while TCRdb's copy carries only in-frame clones and drops some. Of 100,000 to 120,000 clones listed, more than 70% are singletons.

The chain uses TRBV2 and TRBJ1-1, with 9 bases matching TRBD1. The sample consisted of PBMCs. The clonotype comes from a woman aged 60-70 years in good health and CMV-seropositive. The CDR3 loop is CASSVGQGNTEAFF. The CDR3, as DNA: TGTGCCAGCAGTGTGGGACAGGGGAACACTGAAGCTTTCTTT.